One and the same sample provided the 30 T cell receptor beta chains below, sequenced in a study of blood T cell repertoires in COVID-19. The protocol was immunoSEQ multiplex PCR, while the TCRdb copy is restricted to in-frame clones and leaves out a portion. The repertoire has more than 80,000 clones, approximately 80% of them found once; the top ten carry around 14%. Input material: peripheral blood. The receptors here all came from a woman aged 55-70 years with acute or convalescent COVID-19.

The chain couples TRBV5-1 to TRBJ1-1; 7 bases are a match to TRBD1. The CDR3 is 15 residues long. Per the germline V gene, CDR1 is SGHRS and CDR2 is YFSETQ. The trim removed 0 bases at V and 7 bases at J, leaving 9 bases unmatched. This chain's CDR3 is CASSLEGTAAYEAFF. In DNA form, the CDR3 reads TGCGCCAGCAGCTTGGAAGGGACAGCCGCCTATGAAGCTTTCTTT.

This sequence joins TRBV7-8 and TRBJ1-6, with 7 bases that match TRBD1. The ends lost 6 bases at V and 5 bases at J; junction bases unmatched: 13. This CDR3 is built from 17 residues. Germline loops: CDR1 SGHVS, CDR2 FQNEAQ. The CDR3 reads CASRQFAQTGHNSPLHF. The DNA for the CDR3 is TGTGCCAGCAGACAATTCGCCCAGACAGGGCATAATTCACCCCTCCACTTT.

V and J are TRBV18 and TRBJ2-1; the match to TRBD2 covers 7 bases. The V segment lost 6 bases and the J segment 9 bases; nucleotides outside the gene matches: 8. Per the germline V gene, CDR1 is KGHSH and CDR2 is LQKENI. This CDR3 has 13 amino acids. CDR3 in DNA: TGTGCCAGCTCTCCAAGGGTAGCGGGTGAGCAGTTCTTC. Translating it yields CASSPRVAGEQFF.

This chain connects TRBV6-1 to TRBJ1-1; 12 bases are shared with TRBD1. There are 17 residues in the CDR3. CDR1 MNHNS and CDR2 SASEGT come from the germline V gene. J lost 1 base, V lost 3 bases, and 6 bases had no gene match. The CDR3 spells CASSEPGQGASNTEAFF. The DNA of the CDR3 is TGTGCCAGCAGTGAGCCGGGACAGGGGGCTTCGAACACTGAAGCTTTCTTT.

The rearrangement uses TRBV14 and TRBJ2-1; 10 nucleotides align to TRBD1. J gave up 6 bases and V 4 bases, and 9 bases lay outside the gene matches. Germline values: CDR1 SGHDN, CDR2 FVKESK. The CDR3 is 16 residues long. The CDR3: CASSPQGTGEFNEQFF. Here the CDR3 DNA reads TGTGCCAGCAGCCCCCAAGGGACAGGGGAGTTCAATGAGCAGTTCTTC.

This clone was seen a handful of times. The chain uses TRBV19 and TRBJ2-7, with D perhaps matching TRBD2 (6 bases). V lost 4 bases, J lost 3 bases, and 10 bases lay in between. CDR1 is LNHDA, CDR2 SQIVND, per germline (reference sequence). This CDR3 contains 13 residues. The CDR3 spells CASSRGTGYEQYF. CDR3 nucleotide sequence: TGTGCCAGTAGTAGGGGGACTGGCTACGAGCAGTACTTC. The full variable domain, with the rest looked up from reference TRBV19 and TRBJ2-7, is DGGITQSPKYLFRKEGQNVTLSCEQNLNHDAMYWYRQDPGQGLRLIYYSQIVNDFQKGDIAEGYSVSREKKESFPLTVTSAQKNPTAFYLCASSRGTGYEQYFGPGTRLTVT.

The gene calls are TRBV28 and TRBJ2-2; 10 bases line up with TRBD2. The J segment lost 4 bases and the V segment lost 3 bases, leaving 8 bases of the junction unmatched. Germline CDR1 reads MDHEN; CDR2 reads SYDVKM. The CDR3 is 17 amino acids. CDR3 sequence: CASSFIPSGGSTGELFF. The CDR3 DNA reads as TGTGCCAGCAGTTTTATTCCTAGCGGGGGTTCCACCGGGGAGCTGTTTTTT. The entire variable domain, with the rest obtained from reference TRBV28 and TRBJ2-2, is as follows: DVKVTQSSRYLVKRTGEKVFLECVQDMDHENMFWYRQDPGLGLRLIYFSYDVKMKEKGDIPEGYSVSREKKERFSLILESASTNQTSMYLCASSFIPSGGSTGELFFGEGSRLTVL.

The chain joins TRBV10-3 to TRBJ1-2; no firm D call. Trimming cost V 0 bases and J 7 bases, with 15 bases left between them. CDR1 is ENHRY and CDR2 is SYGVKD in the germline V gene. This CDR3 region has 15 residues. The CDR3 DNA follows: TGTGCCATCAGTGAGTCTGGTGATCGGGAGGGTGGCTACACCTTC. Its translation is CAISESGDREGGYTF.

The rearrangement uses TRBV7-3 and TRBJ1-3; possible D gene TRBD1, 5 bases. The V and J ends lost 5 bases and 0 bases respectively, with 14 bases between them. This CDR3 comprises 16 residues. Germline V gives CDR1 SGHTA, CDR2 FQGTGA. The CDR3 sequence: CASSAGPISSGNTIYF. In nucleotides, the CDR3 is TGTGCCAGCAGCGCGGGACCGATCAGCTCTGGAAACACCATATATTTT.

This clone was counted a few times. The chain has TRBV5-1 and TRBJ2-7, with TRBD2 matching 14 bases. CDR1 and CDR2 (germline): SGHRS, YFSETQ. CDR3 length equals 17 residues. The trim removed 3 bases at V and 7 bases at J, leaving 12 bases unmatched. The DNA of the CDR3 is TGCGCCAGCAGCTATGGACTAGCGGGAGGTTATACGGGTGAGCAGTACTTC. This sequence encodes CASSYGLAGGYTGEQYF.

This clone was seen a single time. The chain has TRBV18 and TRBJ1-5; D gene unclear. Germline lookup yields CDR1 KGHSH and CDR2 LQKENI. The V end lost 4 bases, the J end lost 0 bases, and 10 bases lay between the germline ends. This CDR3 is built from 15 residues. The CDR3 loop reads CASSRSTDSNQPQHF. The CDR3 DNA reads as TGTGCCAGCTCACGTTCGACTGATAGCAATCAGCCCCAGCATTTT.

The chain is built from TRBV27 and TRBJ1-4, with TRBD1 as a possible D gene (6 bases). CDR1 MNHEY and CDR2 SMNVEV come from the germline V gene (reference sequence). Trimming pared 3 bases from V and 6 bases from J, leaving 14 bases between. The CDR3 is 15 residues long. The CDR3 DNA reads TGTGCCAGCAGTTTGAGGGGACACGGGGATGAAAAACTGTTTTTT. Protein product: CASSLRGHGDEKLFF.

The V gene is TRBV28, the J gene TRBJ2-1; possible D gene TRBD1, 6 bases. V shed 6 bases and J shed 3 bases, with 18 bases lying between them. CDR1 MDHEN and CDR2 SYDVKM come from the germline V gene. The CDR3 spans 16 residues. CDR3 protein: CASSPPGHGGYNEQFF. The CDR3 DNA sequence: TGTGCCAGCAGCCCCCCGGGACACGGCGGCTACAATGAGCAGTTCTTC.

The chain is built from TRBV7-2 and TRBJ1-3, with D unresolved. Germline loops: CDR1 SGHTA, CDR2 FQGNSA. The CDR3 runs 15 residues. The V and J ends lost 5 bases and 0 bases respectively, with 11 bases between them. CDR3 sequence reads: CASSPRLGSGNTIYF. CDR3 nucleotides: TGTGCCAGCAGCCCTAGACTGGGCTCTGGAAACACCATATATTTT.

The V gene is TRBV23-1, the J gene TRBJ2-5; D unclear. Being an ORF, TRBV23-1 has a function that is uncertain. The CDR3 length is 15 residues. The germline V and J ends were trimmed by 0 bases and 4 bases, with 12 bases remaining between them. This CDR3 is CASSQSQAGSETQYF. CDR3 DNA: TGCGCCAGCAGTCAATCTCAGGCAGGATCAGAGACCCAGTACTTC.

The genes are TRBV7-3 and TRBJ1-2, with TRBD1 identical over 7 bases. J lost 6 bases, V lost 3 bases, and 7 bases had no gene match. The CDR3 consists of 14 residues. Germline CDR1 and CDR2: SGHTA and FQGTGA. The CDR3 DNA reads TGTGCCAGCAGCTTTACAGGGGTGAAACATGGCTACACCTTC. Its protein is CASSFTGVKHGYTF.

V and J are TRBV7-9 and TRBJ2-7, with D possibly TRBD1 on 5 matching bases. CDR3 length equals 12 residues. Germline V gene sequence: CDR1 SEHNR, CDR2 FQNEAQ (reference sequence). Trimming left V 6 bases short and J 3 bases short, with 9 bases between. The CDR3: CASSPTGYEQYF. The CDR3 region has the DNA TGTGCCAGCAGTCCCACAGGCTACGAGCAGTACTTC.

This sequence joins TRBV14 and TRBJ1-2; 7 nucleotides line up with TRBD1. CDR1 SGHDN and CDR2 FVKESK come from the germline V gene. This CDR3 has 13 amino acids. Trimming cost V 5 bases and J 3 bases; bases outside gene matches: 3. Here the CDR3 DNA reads TGTGCCAGCAGCAGACAGGGATACTATGGCTACACCTTC. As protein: CASSRQGYYGYTF.

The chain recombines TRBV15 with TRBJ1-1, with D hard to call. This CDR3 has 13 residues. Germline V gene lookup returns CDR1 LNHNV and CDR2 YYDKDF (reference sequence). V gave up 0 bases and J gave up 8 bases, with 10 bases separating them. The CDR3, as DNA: TGTGCCACCAGCAGAGATGGGCTCTCGGAAGCTTTCTTT. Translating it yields CATSRDGLSEAFF.

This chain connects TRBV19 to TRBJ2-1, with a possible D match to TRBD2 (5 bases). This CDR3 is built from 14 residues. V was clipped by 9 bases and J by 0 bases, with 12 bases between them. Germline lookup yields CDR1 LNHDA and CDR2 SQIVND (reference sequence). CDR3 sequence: CASKREGSYNEQFF. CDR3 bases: TGTGCCAGCAAGAGAGAGGGCTCCTACAATGAGCAGTTCTTC.

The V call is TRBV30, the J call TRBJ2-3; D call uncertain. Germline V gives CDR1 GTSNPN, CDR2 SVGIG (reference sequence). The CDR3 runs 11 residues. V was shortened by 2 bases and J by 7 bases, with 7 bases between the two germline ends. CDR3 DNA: TGTGCCTGGAGTTTTTATTATACGCAGTATTTT. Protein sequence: CAWSFYYTQYF.

The CDR3 sequence: CASSPAGASTDTQYF. As DNA, the CDR3 is TGTGCCAGCAGTCCAGCGGGGGCCTCCACAGATACGCAGTATTTT. This chain uses TRBV6-5 with TRBJ2-3; 8 bases line up with TRBD2. The CDR3 loop spans 15 amino acids. V dropped 5 bases and J dropped 2; count of bases not matched to a gene: 6. The germline V gene encodes CDR1 MNHEY and CDR2 SVGAGI.

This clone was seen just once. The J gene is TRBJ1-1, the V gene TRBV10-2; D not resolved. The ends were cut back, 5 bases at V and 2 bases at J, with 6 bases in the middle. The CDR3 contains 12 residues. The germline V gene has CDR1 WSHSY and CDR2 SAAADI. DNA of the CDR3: TGCGCCAGCAGTTTCTCTAACACTGAAGCTTTCTTT. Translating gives CASSFSNTEAFF.

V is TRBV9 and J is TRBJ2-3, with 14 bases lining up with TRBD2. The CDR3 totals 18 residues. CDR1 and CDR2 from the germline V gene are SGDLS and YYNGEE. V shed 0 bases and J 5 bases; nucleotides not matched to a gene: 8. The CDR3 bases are TGTGCCAGCAGCGTAGCCCCAGGGACTAGCGGGAGACAAGATACGCAGTATTTT. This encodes CASSVAPGTSGRQDTQYF.

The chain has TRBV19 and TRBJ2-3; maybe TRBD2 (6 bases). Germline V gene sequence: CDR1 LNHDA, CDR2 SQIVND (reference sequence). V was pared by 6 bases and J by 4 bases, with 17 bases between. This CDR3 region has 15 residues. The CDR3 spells CASRPAGWEADTQYF. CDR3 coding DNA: TGTGCCAGTAGACCGGCGGGTTGGGAGGCAGATACGCAGTATTTT. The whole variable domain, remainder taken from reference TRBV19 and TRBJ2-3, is DGGITQSPKYLFRKEGQNVTLSCEQNLNHDAMYWYRQDPGQGLRLIYYSQIVNDFQKGDIAEGYSVSREKKESFPLTVTSAQKNPTAFYLCASRPAGWEADTQYFGPGTRLTVL.

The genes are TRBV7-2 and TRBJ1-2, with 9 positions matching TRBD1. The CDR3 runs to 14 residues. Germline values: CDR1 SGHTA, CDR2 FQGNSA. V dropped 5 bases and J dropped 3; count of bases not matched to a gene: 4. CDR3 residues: CASSQDRGYYGYTF. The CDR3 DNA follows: TGTGCCAGCAGCCAGGACAGGGGCTACTATGGCTACACCTTC.

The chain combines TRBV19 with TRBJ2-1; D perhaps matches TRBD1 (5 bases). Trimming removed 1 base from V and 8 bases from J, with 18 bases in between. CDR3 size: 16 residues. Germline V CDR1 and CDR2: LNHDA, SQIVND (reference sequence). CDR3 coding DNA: TGTGCCAGTAGTATAGGTGAGACAGCCTTCTCGGATGAGCAGTTCTTC. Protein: CASSIGETAFSDEQFF. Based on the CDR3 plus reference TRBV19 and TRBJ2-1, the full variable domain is DGGITQSPKYLFRKEGQNVTLSCEQNLNHDAMYWYRQDPGQGLRLIYYSQIVNDFQKGDIAEGYSVSREKKESFPLTVTSAQKNPTAFYLCASSIGETAFSDEQFFGPGTRLTVL.

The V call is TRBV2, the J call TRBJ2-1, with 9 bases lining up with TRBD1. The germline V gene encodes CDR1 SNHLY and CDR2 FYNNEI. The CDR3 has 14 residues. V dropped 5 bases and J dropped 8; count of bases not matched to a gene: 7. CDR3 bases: TGTGCCAGCAGTTGGACAGGGGATTGGGATGAGCAGTTCTTC. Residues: CASSWTGDWDEQFF.

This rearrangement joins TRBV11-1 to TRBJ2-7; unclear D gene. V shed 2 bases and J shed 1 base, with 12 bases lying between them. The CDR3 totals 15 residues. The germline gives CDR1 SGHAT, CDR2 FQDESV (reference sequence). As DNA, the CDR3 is TGTGCCAGCAGCTTAAATATCATCCAGTCCTACGAGCAGTACTTC. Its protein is CASSLNIIQSYEQYF.

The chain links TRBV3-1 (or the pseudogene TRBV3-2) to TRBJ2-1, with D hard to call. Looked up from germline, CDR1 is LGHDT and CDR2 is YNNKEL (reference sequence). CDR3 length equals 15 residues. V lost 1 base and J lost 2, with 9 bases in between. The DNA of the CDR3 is TGTGCCAGCAGCCAAGGTTCTTGGCCCTACAATGAGCAGTTCTTC. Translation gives CASSQGSWPYNEQFF.